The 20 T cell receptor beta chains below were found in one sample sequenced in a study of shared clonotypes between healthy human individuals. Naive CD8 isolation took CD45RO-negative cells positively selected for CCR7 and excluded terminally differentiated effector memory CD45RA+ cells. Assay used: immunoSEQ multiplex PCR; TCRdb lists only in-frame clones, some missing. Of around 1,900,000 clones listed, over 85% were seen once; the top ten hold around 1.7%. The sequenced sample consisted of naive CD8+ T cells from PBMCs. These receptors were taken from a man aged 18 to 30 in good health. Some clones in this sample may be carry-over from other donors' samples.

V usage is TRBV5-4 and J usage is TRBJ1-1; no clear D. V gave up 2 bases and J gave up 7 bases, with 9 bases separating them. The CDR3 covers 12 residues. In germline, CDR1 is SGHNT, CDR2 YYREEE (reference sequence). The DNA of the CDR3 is TGTGCCAGCAGCTTCTCACATGGTGAAGCTTTCTTT. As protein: CASSFSHGEAFF.

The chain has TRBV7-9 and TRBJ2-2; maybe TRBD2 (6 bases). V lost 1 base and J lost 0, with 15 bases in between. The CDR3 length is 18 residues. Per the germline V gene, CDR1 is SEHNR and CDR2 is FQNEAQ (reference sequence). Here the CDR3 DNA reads TGTGCCAGCAGCTTAGATCCGGCGGGGTCCCCGAACACCGGGGAGCTGTTTTTT. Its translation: CASSLDPAGSPNTGELFF. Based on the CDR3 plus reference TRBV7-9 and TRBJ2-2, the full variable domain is DTGVSQNPRHKITKRGQNVTFRCDPISEHNRLYWYRQTLGQGPEFLTYFQNEAQLEKSRLLSDRFSAERPKGSFSTLEIQRTEQGDSAMYLCASSLDPAGSPNTGELFFGEGSRLTVL.

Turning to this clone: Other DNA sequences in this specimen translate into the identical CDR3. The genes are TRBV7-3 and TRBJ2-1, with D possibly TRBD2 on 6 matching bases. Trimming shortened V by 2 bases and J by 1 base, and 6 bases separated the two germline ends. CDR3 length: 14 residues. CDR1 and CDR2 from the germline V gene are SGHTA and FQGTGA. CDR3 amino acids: CASSLAGSYNEQFF. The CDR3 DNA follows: TGTGCCAGCAGCTTAGCGGGATCCTACAATGAGCAGTTCTTC.

The CDR3 DNA is TGTGCCAGTAGTATGCTAGCGGCAACAACCTACGAGCAGTACTTC. Its translation is CASSMLAATTYEQYF. The rearrangement uses TRBV19 and TRBJ2-7, with TRBD2 identical over 7 bases. Losses at the gene ends were 3 bases for V and 2 bases for J; bases not matched to a gene: 7. CDR1 and CDR2 from the germline V gene are LNHDA and SQIVND (reference sequence). The CDR3 consists of 15 residues.

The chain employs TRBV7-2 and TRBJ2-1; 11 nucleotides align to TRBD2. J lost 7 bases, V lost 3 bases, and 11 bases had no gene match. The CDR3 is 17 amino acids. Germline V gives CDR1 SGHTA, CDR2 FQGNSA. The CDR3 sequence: CASSLVLASGRRNEQFF. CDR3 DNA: TGTGCCAGCAGCTTGGTTTTAGCTAGCGGGAGGAGGAATGAGCAGTTCTTC.

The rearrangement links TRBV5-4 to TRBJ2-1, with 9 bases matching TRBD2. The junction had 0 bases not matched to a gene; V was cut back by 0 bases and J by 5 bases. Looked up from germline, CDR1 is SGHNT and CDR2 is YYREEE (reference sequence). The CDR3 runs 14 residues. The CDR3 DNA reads TGTGCCAGCAGCTTGGCTAGCGGGGACAATGAGCAGTTCTTC. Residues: CASSLASGDNEQFF.

The CDR3 loop is CASSLPYYSNQPQHF. For the CDR3, the DNA is TGTGCCAGCAGCTTACCTTACTATAGCAATCAGCCCCAGCATTTT. The chain recombines TRBV5-8 with TRBJ1-5; no clear D gene. Germline loops: CDR1 SGHTS, CDR2 YDEGEE. The CDR3 runs 15 residues. Trimming cost V 2 bases and J 0 bases, with 9 bases left between them. Full variable domain (outside the CDR3, taken from reference TRBV5-8 and TRBJ1-5): EAGVTQSPTHLIKTRGQQATLRCSPISGHTSVYWYQQALGLGLQFLLWYDEGEERNRGNFPPRFSGRQFPNYSSELNVNALELEDSALYLCASSLPYYSNQPQHFGDGTRLSIL.

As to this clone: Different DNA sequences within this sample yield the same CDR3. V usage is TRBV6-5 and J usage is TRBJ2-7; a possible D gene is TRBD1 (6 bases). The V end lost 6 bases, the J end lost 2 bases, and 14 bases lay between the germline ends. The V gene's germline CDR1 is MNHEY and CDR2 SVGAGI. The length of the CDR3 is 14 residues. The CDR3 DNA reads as TGTGCCAGCAGCTGGGGGCAGGGCCCCTACGAGCAGTACTTC. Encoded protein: CASSWGQGPYEQYF.

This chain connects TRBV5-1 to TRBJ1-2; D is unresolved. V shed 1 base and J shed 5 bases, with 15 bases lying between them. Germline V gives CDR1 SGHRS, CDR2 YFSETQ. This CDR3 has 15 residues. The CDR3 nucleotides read TGCGCCAGCAGCTTGTCCTCAGGTACTGAGTATGGCTACACCTTC. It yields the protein CASSLSSGTEYGYTF.

For the CDR3, the DNA is TGTGCTAGTGGTTTGGGACGTAGCGGTACGGGCACAGATACGCAGTATTTT. Translation: CASGLGRSGTGTDTQYF. The chain employs TRBV12-5 and TRBJ2-3; TRBD2 might be the D (6 bases). The CDR3 length is 17 residues. Germline CDR1 reads LGHNT; CDR2 reads FRNRAP. Trimming took 1 base from V and 1 from J, leaving 15 bases between them.

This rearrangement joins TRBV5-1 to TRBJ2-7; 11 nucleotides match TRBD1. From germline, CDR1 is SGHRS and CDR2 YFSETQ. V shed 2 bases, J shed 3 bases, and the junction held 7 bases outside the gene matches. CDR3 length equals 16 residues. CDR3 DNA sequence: TGCGCCAGCAGCTTTTCACTGGACAGGGGGCTCTACGAGCAGTACTTC. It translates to CASSFSLDRGLYEQYF.

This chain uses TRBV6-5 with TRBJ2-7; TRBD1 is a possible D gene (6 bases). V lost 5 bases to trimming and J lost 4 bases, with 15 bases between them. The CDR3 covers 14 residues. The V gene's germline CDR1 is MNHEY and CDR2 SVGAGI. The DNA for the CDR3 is TGTGCCAGCAGTCCCCGAGGGGGTCAGTACGAGCAGTACTTC. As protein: CASSPRGGQYEQYF.

This CDR3 reads CASSPRAGTGANVLTF. The DNA for the CDR3 is TGTGCCAGCAGCCCCAGGGCAGGGACTGGGGCCAACGTCCTGACTTTC. The chain has TRBV11-3 and TRBJ2-6, with TRBD1 as a possible D gene (5 bases). The ends were cut back, 5 bases at V and 2 bases at J, with 13 bases in the middle. This CDR3 spans 16 amino acids. CDR1 is SGHNT and CDR2 is YENEEA in the germline V gene.

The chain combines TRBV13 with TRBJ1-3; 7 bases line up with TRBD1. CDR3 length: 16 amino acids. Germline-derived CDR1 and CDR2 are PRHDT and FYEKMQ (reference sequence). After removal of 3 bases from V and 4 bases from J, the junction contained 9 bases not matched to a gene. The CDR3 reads CASSFYTGAIGNTIYF. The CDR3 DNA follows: TGTGCCAGCAGCTTTTACACAGGGGCTATAGGAAACACCATATATTTT.

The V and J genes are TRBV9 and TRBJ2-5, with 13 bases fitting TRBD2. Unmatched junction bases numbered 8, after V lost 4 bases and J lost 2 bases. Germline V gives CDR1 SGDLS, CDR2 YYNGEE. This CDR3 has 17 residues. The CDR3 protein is CASSTQGGLAGQETQYF. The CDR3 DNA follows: TGTGCCAGCAGCACCCAAGGGGGACTAGCGGGGCAAGAGACCCAGTACTTC.

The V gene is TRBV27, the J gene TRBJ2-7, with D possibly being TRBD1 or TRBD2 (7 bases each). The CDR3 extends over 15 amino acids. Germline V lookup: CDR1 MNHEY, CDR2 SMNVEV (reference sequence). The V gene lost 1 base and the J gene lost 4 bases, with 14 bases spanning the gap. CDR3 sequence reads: CASSLLGQGGYEQYF. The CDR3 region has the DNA TGTGCCAGCAGTTTATTGGGGCAGGGGGGGTACGAGCAGTACTTC.

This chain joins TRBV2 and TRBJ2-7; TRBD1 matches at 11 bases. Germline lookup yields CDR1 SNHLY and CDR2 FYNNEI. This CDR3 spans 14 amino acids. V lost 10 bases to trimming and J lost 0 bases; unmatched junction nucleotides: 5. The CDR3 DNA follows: TGTGCCACATGGACAGGGGGCTCCTCCTACGAGCAGTACTTC. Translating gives CATWTGGSSYEQYF.

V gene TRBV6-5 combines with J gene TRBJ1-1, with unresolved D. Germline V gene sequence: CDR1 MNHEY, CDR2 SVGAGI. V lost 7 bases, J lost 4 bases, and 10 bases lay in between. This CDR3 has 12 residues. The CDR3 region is CASTPGGTEAFF. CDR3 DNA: TGTGCCAGCACGCCAGGAGGCACTGAAGCTTTCTTT.

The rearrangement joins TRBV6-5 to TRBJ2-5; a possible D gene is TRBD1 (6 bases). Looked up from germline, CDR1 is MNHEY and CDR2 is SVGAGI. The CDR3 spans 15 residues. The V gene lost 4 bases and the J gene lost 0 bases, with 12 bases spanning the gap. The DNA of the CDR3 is TGTGCCAGCAGTTGGGGGCCCCACGACCAAGAGACCCAGTACTTC. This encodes CASSWGPHDQETQYF.

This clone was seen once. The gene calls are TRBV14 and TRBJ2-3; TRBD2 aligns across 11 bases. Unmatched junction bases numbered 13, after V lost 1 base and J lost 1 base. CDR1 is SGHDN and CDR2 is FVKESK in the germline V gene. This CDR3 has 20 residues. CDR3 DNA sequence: TGTGCCAGCAGCCAAGTCCTAGGGACTAGCGGATTTCGTCGCACAGATACGCAGTATTTT. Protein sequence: CASSQVLGTSGFRRTDTQYF. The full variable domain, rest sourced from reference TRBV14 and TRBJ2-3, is EAGVTQFPSHSVIEKGQTVTLRCDPISGHDNLYWYRRVMGKEIKFLLHFVKESKQDESGMPNNRFLAERTGGTYSTLKVQPAELEDSGVYFCASSQVLGTSGFRRTDTQYFGPGTRLTVL.